The next 19 T cell receptor beta chains were all read from a single sample in a study of T-cell memory formation after mild COVID-19. Using its own MiXCR run on the 5' RACE reads, TCRdb lists one record per CDR3 protein. The table shows under 450,000 distinct CDR3 sequences, with around a quarter occurring only once. Material: PBMCs or a T cell subset sorted from them (not recorded which). These TCRs come from an adult woman who had mild COVID-19 (a few samples of this study predate the infection). Cell type and time point are not known.

This clonotype was observed a few times. The rearrangement uses TRBV24-1 and TRBJ2-6; no firm D call. Germline V gene sequence: CDR1 KGHDR, CDR2 SFDVKD. CDR3 length: 17 residues. The V gene lost 4 bases and the J gene lost 2 bases, with 14 bases spanning the gap. This chain's CDR3 is CATSDPSTKPGANVLTF. The CDR3 DNA reads TGTGCCACCAGTGACCCTTCAACTAAACCTGGGGCCAACGTCCTGACTTTC.

The chain combines TRBV11-2 with TRBJ1-1; D remains ambiguous. Germline CDR1 and CDR2: SGHAT and FQNNGV. V was pared by 2 bases and J by 1 base, with 5 bases between. The CDR3 sequence is 13 residues long. The CDR3 region is CASSLIRNTEAFF. The CDR3 DNA is TGTGCCAGCAGCTTAATCCGGAACACTGAAGCTTTCTTT.

In its sample, this clonotype was seen a few times. This chain uses TRBV4-1 with TRBJ2-3; 7 bases match TRBD2. The CDR3 spans 14 residues. The V and J ends lost 7 bases and 1 base, in that order; junction bases with no gene match: 5. In germline, CDR1 is MGHRA, CDR2 YSYEKL. The CDR3 DNA sequence: TGCGCCAGCAACCTTGCGGGGGGCACAGATACGCAGTATTTT. It yields the protein CASNLAGGTDTQYF.

This chain uses TRBV24-1 with TRBJ2-2; D may be TRBD2 (6 bases). Per the germline V gene, CDR1 is KGHDR and CDR2 is SFDVKD. V lost 6 bases and J 1 base, leaving 17 bases between the germline ends. This CDR3 comprises 17 residues. CDR3: CATSPRGTAKNTGELFF. In DNA, the CDR3 is TGTGCCACCAGTCCACGGGGGACGGCAAAGAACACCGGGGAGCTGTTTTTT.

This clonotype was observed a few times. The chain has TRBV18 and TRBJ2-1; 10 nucleotides agree with TRBD2. V gave up 3 bases and J gave up 7 bases; unmatched junction bases: 6. Germline V lookup: CDR1 KGHSH, CDR2 LQKENI. The CDR3 totals 15 residues. DNA of the CDR3: TGTGCCAGCTCACCTTCCCCTAGCGGGGGTAATGAGCAGTTCTTC. As protein: CASSPSPSGGNEQFF.

The genes are TRBV25-1 and TRBJ1-1, with a weak D call TRBD1 (5 bases). The CDR3 extends over 15 amino acids. Trimming stripped 0 bases from V and 1 base from J, with 9 bases between. From germline, CDR1 is MGHDK and CDR2 SYGVNS. For the CDR3, the DNA is TGTGCCAGCAGTGAATATTTCGGGGGGAACACTGAAGCTTTCTTT. Its translation is CASSEYFGGNTEAFF.

This clonotype has just a few counts. J is TRBJ2-3 and V is TRBV5-1; 13 bases match TRBD2. This CDR3 has 20 amino acids. From germline, CDR1 is SGHRS and CDR2 YFSETQ. V lost 4 bases and J lost 2; bases outside the gene matches: 16. The chain's CDR3 is CASSLFRGLAGAVFTDTQYF. The CDR3 DNA reads as TGCGCCAGCAGCCTCTTCCGCGGACTAGCGGGGGCCGTTTTCACAGATACGCAGTATTTT.

This clonotype was seen many times. The chain joins TRBV12-3 or TRBV12-4 to TRBJ2-7; TRBD2 matches 12 bases. With V trimmed by 3 bases and J by 3 bases, 6 bases remained unmatched. There are 16 residues in the CDR3. CDR3 coding DNA: TGTGCCAGCAGTTTCCCAGGACTAGCGGGGCGCTACGAGCAGTACTTC. It encodes CASSFPGLAGRYEQYF.

This clonotype was seen at least ten times. Here the CDR3 reads CASSFRGRDTEAFF. The CDR3 DNA follows: TGTGCCAGCAGTTTCCGGGGCAGGGACACTGAAGCTTTCTTT. The chain is built from TRBV12-3 or TRBV12-4 and TRBJ1-1; TRBD1 is a possible D gene (5 bases). The CDR3 covers 14 residues. V lost 3 bases to trimming and J lost 3 bases, with 11 bases between them.

The chain joins TRBV9 to TRBJ1-1, with D perhaps TRBD1 (6 bases). Germline V gene sequence: CDR1 SGDLS, CDR2 YYNGEE. This CDR3 is built from 15 residues. The V end was cut by 3 bases, the J end by 9 bases, with 21 bases between. The CDR3 DNA reads as TGTGCCAGCAGCGCCGGTTCCTGGGGGGGCAGGCAAGCTTTCTTT. Translation gives CASSAGSWGGRQAFF.

The chain employs TRBV2 and TRBJ2-2; TRBD2 matches 7 bases. This CDR3 contains 16 residues. Germline CDR1 is SNHLY and CDR2 is FYNNEI. The J segment lost 6 bases and the V segment lost 2 bases, leaving 9 bases of the junction unmatched. CDR3 coding DNA: TGTGCCAGCAGTGAAATGGGCGGGAGAGACCCCGGGGAGCTGTTTTTT. Its translation: CASSEMGGRDPGELFF.

This clonotype came up a few times. The chain has TRBV20-1 and TRBJ1-1; no clear D. The germline gives CDR1 DFQATT, CDR2 SNEGSKA (reference sequence). V lost 1 base and J lost 0, with 9 bases in between. The length of the CDR3 is 14 residues. The CDR3 spells CSARVTGMNTEAFF. The DNA for the CDR3 is TGCAGTGCTAGAGTTACGGGGATGAACACTGAAGCTTTCTTT.

Here the CDR3 reads CASRSTGRSYEQYF. The CDR3, as DNA: TGTGCCAGCAGGTCGACAGGGAGATCCTACGAGCAGTACTTC. This chain joins TRBV5-6 and TRBJ2-7, with 7 nucleotides matching TRBD1. The CDR3 is 14 residues long. Germline lookup yields CDR1 SGHDT and CDR2 YYEEEE. The J segment lost 1 base and the V segment lost 5 bases, leaving 6 bases of the junction unmatched.

A single count supports this clonotype. The chain combines TRBV7-9 with TRBJ2-7, with D possibly called TRBD1 or TRBD2 (5 bases each). Deletions cut 4 bases from V and 4 bases from J, with 11 bases between. Germline V gene data show CDR1 as SEHNR and CDR2 as FQNEAQ (reference sequence). The CDR3 is 13 amino acids. This CDR3 is CASSSGRWYEQYF. The CDR3 region has the DNA TGTGCCAGCAGCTCGGGACGATGGTACGAGCAGTACTTC.

This clonotype was recorded a few times. This chain uses TRBV7-9 with TRBJ1-1, with 7 bases identical to TRBD1. CDR1 is SEHNR, CDR2 FQNEAQ, per germline (reference sequence). The ends lost 4 bases at V and 8 bases at J; junction bases unmatched: 4. CDR3 length: 12 residues. In DNA form, the CDR3 reads TGTGCCAGCAGCTATACAGGGGTAGAAGCTTTCTTT. Translated: CASSYTGVEAFF.

The chain recombines TRBV5-4 with TRBJ2-5; TRBD1 agrees at 9 bases. The CDR3 is 14 amino acids. With V trimmed by 5 bases and J by 5 bases, 7 bases remained unmatched. Germline V gives CDR1 SGHNT, CDR2 YYREEE (reference sequence). The CDR3 nucleotides read TGTGCCAGCAGACGGACAGGGGAAGGGGAGACCCAGTACTTC. It yields the protein CASRRTGEGETQYF.

The chain joins TRBV24-1 to TRBJ2-5; 7 bases agree with TRBD2. V lost 4 bases and J lost 5; bases outside the gene matches: 9. Germline V gives CDR1 KGHDR, CDR2 SFDVKD. The CDR3 has 15 amino acids. CDR3 region: CATSESAGEVETQYF. CDR3 bases: TGTGCCACCAGTGAATCGGCGGGGGAGGTCGAGACCCAGTACTTC.

This clonotype was seen more than once but under ten times. The chain uses TRBV7-3 and TRBJ2-1; D possibly matches TRBD1 or TRBD2 (8 bases each). The germline V gene encodes CDR1 SGHTA and CDR2 FQGTGA. V lost 5 bases and J 8 bases, leaving 22 bases between the germline ends. This CDR3 contains 16 residues. The CDR3 here is CASSHIAGQAVDEQFF. CDR3 nucleotides: TGTGCCAGCAGCCATATAGCGGGACAGGCTGTCGATGAGCAGTTCTTC.

This chain connects TRBV7-9 to TRBJ2-7; 8 positions match TRBD1. Unmatched junction bases numbered 8, after V lost 1 base and J lost 0 bases. The CDR3 contains 17 residues. From germline, CDR1 is SEHNR and CDR2 FQNEAQ (reference sequence). The CDR3 nucleotides read TGTGCCAGCAGCTTAGGTTATCGGGACAGGAGCTCCTACGAGCAGTACTTC. Translating gives CASSLGYRDRSSYEQYF.